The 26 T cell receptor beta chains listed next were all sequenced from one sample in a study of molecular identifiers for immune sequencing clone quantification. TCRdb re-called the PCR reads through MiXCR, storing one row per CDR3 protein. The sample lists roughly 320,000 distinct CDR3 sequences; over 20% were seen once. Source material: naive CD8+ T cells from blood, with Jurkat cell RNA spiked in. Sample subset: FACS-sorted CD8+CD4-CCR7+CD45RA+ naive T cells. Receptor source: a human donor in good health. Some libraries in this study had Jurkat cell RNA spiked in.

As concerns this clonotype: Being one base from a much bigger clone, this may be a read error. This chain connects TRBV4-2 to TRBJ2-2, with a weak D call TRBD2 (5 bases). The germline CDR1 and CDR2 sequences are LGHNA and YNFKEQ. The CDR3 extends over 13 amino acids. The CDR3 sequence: CASSQARAGELLF. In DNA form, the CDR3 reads TGTGCCAGCAGCCAAGCGCGGGCTGGGGAGCTGCTTTTT.

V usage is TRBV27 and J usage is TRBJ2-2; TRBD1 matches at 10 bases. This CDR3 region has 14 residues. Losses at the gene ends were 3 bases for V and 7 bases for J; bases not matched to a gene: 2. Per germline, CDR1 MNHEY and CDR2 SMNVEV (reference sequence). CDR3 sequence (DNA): TGTGCCAGCAGTTTGACAGGGGGCATCGGGGAGCTGTTTTTT. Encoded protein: CASSLTGGIGELFF.

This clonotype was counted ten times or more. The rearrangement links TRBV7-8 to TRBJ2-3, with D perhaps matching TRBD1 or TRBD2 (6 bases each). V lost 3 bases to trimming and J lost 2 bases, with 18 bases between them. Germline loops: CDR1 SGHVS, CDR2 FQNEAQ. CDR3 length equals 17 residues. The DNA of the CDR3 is TGTGCCAGCAGCTTCATGGTCCGTGGGGGGCCCACAGATACGCAGTATTTT. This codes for CASSFMVRGGPTDTQYF.

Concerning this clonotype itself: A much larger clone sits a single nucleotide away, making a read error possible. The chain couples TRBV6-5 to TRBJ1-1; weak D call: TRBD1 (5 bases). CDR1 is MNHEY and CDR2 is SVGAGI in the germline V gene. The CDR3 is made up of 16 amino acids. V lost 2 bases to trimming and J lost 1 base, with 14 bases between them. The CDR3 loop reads CASSYGAGPRNTEAFF. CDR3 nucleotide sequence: TGTGCCAGCAGTTACGGGGCAGGGCCTAGGAACACTGAAGCTTTCTTT.

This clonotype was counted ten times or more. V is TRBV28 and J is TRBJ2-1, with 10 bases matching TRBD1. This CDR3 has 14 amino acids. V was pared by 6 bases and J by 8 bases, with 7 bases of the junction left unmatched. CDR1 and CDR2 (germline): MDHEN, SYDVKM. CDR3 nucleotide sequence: TGTGCCAGCAGCGGGACAGGGGTTTTCGATGAGCAGTTCTTC. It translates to CASSGTGVFDEQFF.

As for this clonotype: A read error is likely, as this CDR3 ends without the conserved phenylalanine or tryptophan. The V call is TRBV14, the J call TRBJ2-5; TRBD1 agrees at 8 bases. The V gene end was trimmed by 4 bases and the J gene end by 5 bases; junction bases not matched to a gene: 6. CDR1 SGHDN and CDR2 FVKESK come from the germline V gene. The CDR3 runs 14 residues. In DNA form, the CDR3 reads TGTGCCAGCAGCCCGGGACAGGTCCGGGAGACCCAGTACATC. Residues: CASSPGQVRETQYI.

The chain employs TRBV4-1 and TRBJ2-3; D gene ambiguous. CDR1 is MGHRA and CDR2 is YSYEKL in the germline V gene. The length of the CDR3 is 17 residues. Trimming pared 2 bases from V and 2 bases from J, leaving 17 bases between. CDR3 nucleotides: TGCGCCAGCAGCCAATGGTCGGCAGAGACGACCACAGATACGCAGTATTTT. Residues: CASSQWSAETTTDTQYF.

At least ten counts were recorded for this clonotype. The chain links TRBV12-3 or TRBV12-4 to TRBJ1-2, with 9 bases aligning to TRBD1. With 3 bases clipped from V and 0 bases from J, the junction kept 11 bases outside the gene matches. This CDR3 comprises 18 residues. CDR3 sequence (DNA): TGTGCCAGCAGTTTTGTTTTCTGGACAGGGGACGCTAACTATGGCTACACCTTC. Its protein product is CASSFVFWTGDANYGYTF.

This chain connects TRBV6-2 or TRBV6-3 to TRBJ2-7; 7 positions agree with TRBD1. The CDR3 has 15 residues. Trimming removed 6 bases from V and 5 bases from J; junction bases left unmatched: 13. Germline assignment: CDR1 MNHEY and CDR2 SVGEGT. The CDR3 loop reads CASSPTGFRLDEQYF. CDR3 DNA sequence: TGTGCCAGCAGCCCGACAGGGTTCCGGTTGGACGAGCAGTACTTC.

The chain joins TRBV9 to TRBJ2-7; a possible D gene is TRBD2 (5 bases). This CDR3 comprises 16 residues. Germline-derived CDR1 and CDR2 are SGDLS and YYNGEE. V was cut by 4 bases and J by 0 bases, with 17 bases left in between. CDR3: CASSQADYISSYEQYF. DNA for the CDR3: TGTGCCAGCAGCCAGGCCGACTACATAAGCTCCTACGAGCAGTACTTC.

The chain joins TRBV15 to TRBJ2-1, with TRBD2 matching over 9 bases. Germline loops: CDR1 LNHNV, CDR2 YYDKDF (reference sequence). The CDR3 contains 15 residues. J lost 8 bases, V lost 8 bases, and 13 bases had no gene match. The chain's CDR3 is CATRTGLAPLDEQFF. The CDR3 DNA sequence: TGTGCCACCCGTACCGGACTAGCGCCGTTGGATGAGCAGTTCTTC.

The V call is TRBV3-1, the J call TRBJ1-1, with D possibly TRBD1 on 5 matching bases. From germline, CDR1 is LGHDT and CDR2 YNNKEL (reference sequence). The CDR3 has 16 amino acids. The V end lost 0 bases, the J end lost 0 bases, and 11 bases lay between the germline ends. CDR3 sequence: CASSQEETAMNTEAFF. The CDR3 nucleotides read TGTGCCAGCAGCCAAGAGGAGACAGCAATGAACACTGAAGCTTTCTTT.

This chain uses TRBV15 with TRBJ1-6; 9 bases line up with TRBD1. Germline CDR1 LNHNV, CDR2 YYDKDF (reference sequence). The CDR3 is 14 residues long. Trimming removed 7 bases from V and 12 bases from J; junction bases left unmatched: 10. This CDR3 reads CATKKGTGTLPLHF. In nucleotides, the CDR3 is TGTGCCACCAAGAAAGGGACAGGGACCTTACCCCTCCACTTT.

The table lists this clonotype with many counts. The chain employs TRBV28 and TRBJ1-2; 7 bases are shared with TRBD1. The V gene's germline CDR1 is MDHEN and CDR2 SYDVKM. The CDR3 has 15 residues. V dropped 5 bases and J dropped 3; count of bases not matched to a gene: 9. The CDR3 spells CASSPSTGSYYGYTF. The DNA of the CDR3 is TGTGCCAGCAGTCCCTCGACAGGGTCGTACTATGGCTACACCTTC.

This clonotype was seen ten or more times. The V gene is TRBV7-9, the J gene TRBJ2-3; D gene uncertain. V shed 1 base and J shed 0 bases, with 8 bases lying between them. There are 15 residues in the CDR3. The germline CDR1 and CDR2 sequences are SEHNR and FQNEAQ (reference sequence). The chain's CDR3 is CASSLEVFSTDTQYF. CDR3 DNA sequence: TGTGCCAGCAGCTTAGAGGTTTTCAGCACAGATACGCAGTATTTT.

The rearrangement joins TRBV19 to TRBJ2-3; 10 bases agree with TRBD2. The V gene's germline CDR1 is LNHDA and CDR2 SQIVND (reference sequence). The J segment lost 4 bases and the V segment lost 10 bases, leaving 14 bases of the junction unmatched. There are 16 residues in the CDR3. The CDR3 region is CATTDLTSGSPDTQYF. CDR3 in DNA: TGTGCCACCACCGACCTGACTAGCGGGTCCCCAGATACGCAGTATTTT.

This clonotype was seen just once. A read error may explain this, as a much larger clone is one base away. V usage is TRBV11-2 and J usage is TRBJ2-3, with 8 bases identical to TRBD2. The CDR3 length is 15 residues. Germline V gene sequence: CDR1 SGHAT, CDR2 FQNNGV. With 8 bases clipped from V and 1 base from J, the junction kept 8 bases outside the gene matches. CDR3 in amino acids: CASRWRGAGTDTQYF. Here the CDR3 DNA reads TGTGCCAGCCGTTGGCGGGGGGCCGGCACAGATACGCAGTATTTT.

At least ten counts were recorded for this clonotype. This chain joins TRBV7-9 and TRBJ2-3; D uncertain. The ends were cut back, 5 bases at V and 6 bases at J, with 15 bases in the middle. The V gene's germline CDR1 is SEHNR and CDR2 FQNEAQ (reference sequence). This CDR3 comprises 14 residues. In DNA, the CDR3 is TGTGCCAGCAGCCAGATTAGACGGGCGGATACGCAGTATTTT. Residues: CASSQIRRADTQYF.

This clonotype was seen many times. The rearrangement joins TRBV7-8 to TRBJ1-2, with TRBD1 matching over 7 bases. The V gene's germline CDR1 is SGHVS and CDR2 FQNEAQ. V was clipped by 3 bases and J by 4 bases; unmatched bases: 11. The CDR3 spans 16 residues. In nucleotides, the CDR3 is TGTGCCAGCAGCTTGTACGGACAGGAAAGGAGCTATGGCTACACCTTC. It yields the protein CASSLYGQERSYGYTF.

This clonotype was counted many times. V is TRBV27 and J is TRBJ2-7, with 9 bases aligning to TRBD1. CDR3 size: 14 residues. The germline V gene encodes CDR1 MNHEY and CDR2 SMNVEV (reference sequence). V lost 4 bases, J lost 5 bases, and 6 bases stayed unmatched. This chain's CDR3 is CASSSSTGGHEQYF. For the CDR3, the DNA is TGTGCCAGCAGTTCATCGACAGGGGGGCACGAGCAGTACTTC.

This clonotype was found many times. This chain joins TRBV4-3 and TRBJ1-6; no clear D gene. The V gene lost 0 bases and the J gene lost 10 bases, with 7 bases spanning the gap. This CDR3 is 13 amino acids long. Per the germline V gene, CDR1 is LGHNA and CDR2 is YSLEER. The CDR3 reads CASSQDPKSPLHF. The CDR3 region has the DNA TGCGCCAGCAGCCAAGACCCTAAGTCACCCCTCCACTTT.

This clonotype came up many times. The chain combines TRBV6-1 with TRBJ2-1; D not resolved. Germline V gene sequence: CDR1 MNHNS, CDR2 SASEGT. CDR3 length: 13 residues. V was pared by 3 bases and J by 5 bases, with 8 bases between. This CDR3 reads CASSDVVNNEQFF. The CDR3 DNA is TGTGCCAGCAGTGATGTCGTCAACAATGAGCAGTTCTTC.

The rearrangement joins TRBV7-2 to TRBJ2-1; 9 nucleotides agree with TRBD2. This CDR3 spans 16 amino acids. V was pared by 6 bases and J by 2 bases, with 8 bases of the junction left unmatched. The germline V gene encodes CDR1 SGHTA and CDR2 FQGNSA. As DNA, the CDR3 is TGTGCCAGCAGACCTTTAGCGGGGGCAACCTACAATGAGCAGTTCTTC. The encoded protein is CASRPLAGATYNEQFF.

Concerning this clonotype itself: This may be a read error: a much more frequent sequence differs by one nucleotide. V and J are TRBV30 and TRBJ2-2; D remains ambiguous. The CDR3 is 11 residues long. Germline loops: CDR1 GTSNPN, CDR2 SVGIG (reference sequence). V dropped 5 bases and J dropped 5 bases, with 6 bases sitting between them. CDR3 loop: CAWAETGELFF. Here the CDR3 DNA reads TGTGCCTGGGCTGAGACCGGGGAGCTGTTTTTT.

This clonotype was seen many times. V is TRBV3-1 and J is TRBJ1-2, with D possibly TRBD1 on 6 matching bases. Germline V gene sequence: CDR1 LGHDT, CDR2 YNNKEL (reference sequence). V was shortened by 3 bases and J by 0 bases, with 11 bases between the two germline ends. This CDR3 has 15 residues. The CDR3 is CASSQRTVTNYGYTF. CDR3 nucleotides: TGTGCCAGCAGCCAGCGGACAGTTACTAACTATGGCTACACCTTC.

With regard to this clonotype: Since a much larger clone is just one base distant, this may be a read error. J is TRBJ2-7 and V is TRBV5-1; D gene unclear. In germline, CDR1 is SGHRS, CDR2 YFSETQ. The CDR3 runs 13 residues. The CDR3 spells CASSLSPTYERYF. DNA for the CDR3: TGCGCCAGCAGCTTGAGCCCTACCTACGAGCGGTACTTC. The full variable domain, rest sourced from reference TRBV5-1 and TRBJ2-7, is KAGVTQTPRYLIKTRGQQVTLSCSPISGHRSVSWYQQTPGQGLQFLFEYFSETQRNKGNFPGRFSGRQFSNSRSEMNVSTLELGDSALYLCASSLSPTYERYFGPGTRLTVT.